This passage covers 23 T cell receptor beta chains from one sample sequenced in a study of blood T cell repertoires in COVID-19. Measured with immunoSEQ multiplex PCR; TCRdb has only the in-frame clones, and not every one. This sample has about 440,000 clones, with about 85% found just once. The sample taken for sequencing was PBMCs or T cells enriched from blood (not recorded which). These receptors came from a young woman with acute COVID-19.

The chain combines TRBV15 with TRBJ1-6; tentatively, D is TRBD1 (5 bases). V lost 1 base and J lost 10, with 11 bases in between. Per germline, CDR1 LNHNV and CDR2 YYDKDF (reference sequence). The CDR3 runs to 14 residues. As DNA, the CDR3 is TGTGCCACCAGCAGAGGCCAGGGTGGATCACCCCTCCACTTT. It translates to CATSRGQGGSPLHF.

V usage is TRBV28 and J usage is TRBJ2-3, with 7 bases matching TRBD1. This CDR3 spans 15 amino acids. V dropped 6 bases and J dropped 2; count of bases not matched to a gene: 8. Looked up from germline, CDR1 is MDHEN and CDR2 is SYDVKM. CDR3: CASSDRDRTTDTQYF. The DNA for the CDR3 is TGTGCCAGCAGCGACCGGGACAGAACCACAGATACGCAGTATTTT.

The CDR3 nucleotides read TGTGCCAGCAGCGCACGAGCGGGACCTCGGGAAGAGCAGTACTTC. Amino acids: CASSARAGPREEQYF. V usage is TRBV9 and J usage is TRBJ2-7, with TRBD2 matching 7 bases. The CDR3 has 15 amino acids. Germline V gene lookup returns CDR1 SGDLS and CDR2 YYNGEE. Trimming cost V 3 bases and J 7 bases; bases outside gene matches: 13.

The genes are TRBV5-1 and TRBJ1-2; 9 nucleotides agree with TRBD1. This CDR3 region has 16 residues. The V gene end was trimmed by 0 bases and the J gene end by 8 bases; junction bases not matched to a gene: 11. Germline V CDR1 and CDR2: SGHRS, YFSETQ. CDR3 protein: CASSLEGTGRLGGYTF. CDR3 sequence (DNA): TGCGCCAGCAGCTTGGAAGGGACAGGGAGGTTAGGAGGCTACACCTTC.

This clone was recorded a few times. CDR3 loop: CASSIGSGVYGYTF. The CDR3 DNA reads TGTGCCAGTAGTATAGGGAGCGGAGTCTATGGCTACACCTTC. The gene calls are TRBV19 and TRBJ1-2, with D uncertain. The length of the CDR3 is 14 residues. Germline CDR1 and CDR2: LNHDA and SQIVND (reference sequence). The ends were cut back, 1 base at V and 4 bases at J, with 10 bases in the middle.

The CDR3 DNA reads as TGTGCCAGCACCGGGTCGTGGGAGCAGTTCTTC. It encodes CASTGSWEQFF. The rearrangement links TRBV5-6 to TRBJ2-1; no clear D gene. CDR3 length: 11 residues. V lost 6 bases to trimming and J lost 10 bases, with 11 bases between them. CDR1 and CDR2 from the germline V gene are SGHDT and YYEEEE.

The chain couples TRBV19 to TRBJ2-7; 7 bases are shared with TRBD2. Trimming at V came to 6 bases and at J to 2 bases, leaving 4 bases not matched to a gene. Per the germline V gene, CDR1 is LNHDA and CDR2 is SQIVND (reference sequence). CDR3 length: 13 amino acids. The CDR3 sequence is CASRRAGTYEQYF. CDR3 sequence (DNA): TGTGCCAGTAGGCGAGCGGGAACCTACGAGCAGTACTTC.

The chain is built from TRBV12-5 and TRBJ1-1, with D unclear. Trimming took off 0 bases at V and 0 bases at J, with 20 bases between the two ends. The CDR3 loop spans 19 amino acids. Germline V gives CDR1 LGHNT, CDR2 FRNRAP. CDR3 coding DNA: TGTGCTAGTGGTTTGGTACGGGATGGGGAATTGGCGATGAACACTGAAGCTTTCTTT. It is translated as CASGLVRDGELAMNTEAFF.

This sequence joins TRBV7-9 and TRBJ2-1; D remains unclear. Germline V gene data show CDR1 as SEHNR and CDR2 as FQNEAQ (reference sequence). Trimming left V 1 base short and J 9 bases short, with 10 bases between. The CDR3 totals 13 residues. The CDR3 is CASSLVASGEQFF. For the CDR3, the DNA is TGTGCCAGCAGCTTAGTAGCCTCGGGTGAGCAGTTCTTC. The variable domain in full, with the rest retrieved from reference TRBV7-9 and TRBJ2-1, is DTGVSQNPRHKITKRGQNVTFRCDPISEHNRLYWYRQTLGQGPEFLTYFQNEAQLEKSRLLSDRFSAERPKGSFSTLEIQRTEQGDSAMYLCASSLVASGEQFFGPGTRLTVL.

The V gene is TRBV5-4, the J gene TRBJ2-1; TRBD2 aligns across 8 bases. The CDR3 sequence is 13 residues long. With V trimmed by 4 bases and J by 9 bases, 6 bases remained unmatched. Germline-derived CDR1 and CDR2 are SGHNT and YYREEE (reference sequence). CDR3 region: CASSPGGGGEQFF. The CDR3 DNA is TGTGCCAGCAGCCCGGGGGGGGGCGGTGAGCAGTTCTTC.

This chain joins TRBV7-3 and TRBJ1-6; 7 positions match TRBD1. CDR1 and CDR2 from the germline V gene are SGHTA and FQGTGA. There are 15 residues in the CDR3. With 1 base clipped from V and 7 bases from J, the junction kept 4 bases outside the gene matches. CDR3 sequence reads: CASSLNGRGNSPLHF. The CDR3 coding sequence is TGTGCCAGCAGCTTAAACGGCAGGGGGAATTCACCCCTCCACTTT.

This chain uses TRBV15 with TRBJ2-7; 10 bases fit TRBD1. There are 15 residues in the CDR3. V was pared by 3 bases and J by 6 bases, with 8 bases of the junction left unmatched. Germline CDR1 reads LNHNV; CDR2 reads YYDKDF (reference sequence). The CDR3 DNA sequence: TGTGCCACCAGCAGTCCCGGGACAGGGGTCGCCGAGCAGTACTTC. It specifies CATSSPGTGVAEQYF.

J is TRBJ2-7 and V is TRBV7-8, with 8 bases lining up with TRBD1. The CDR3 contains 17 residues. Germline CDR1 and CDR2: SGHVS and FQNEAQ. With V trimmed by 3 bases and J by 4 bases, 14 bases remained unmatched. This CDR3 is CASSFIYAPTGAYEQYF. The CDR3 DNA is TGTGCCAGCAGCTTCATATACGCCCCGACAGGGGCGTACGAGCAGTACTTC. The complete variable domain, with remaining parts taken from reference TRBV7-8 and TRBJ2-7, reads GAGVSQSPRYKVAKRGQDVALRCDPISGHVSLFWYQQALGQGPEFLTYFQNEAQLDKSGLPSDRFFAERPEGSVSTLKIQRTQQEDSAVYLCASSFIYAPTGAYEQYFGPGTRLTVT.

V usage is TRBV3-1 (or the pseudogene TRBV3-2) and J usage is TRBJ2-7; perhaps TRBD1 as D (6 bases). This CDR3 contains 12 residues. The germline V gene encodes CDR1 LGHDT and CDR2 YNNKEL (reference sequence). Trimming removed 4 bases at V and 3 bases at J, with 7 bases between. DNA of the CDR3: TGTGCCAGCAGCCGGGACAACTACGAGCAGTACTTC. Translation: CASSRDNYEQYF.

This clone appeared a single time. The V call is TRBV7-2, the J call TRBJ2-7; D not certain. This CDR3 comprises 16 residues. CDR1 and CDR2 (germline): SGHTA, FQGNSA. Trimming took off 1 base at V and 7 bases at J, with 20 bases between the two ends. CDR3 protein: CASSLGRYPLSNEQYF. The CDR3 DNA reads TGTGCCAGCAGCTTAGGTCGCTACCCCCTAAGTAATGAGCAGTACTTC.

The chain uses TRBV27 and TRBJ1-1, with 7 bases identical to TRBD1. The CDR3 loop spans 13 amino acids. Germline V gene sequence: CDR1 MNHEY, CDR2 SMNVEV (reference sequence). Unmatched junction bases numbered 4, after V lost 4 bases and J lost 5 bases. The CDR3 DNA reads as TGTGCCAGCAGTTATGCAGGGGGGACTGAAGCTTTCTTT. Translation gives CASSYAGGTEAFF.

The V call is TRBV19, the J call TRBJ2-7; 13 nucleotides match TRBD2. The CDR3 consists of 19 residues. CDR1 and CDR2 (germline): LNHDA, SQIVND (reference sequence). V gave up 0 bases and J gave up 2 bases; unmatched junction bases: 10. The CDR3 DNA reads as TGTGCCAGTAGTATAGATCCCCGACTAGCGGGAGGCACAACCTACGAGCAGTACTTC. It specifies CASSIDPRLAGGTTYEQYF.

The genes are TRBV7-3 and TRBJ1-5; perhaps TRBD1 as D (6 bases). The CDR3 totals 13 residues. V gave up 5 bases and J gave up 4 bases, with 9 bases separating them. Germline assignment: CDR1 SGHTA and CDR2 FQGTGA. The DNA for the CDR3 is TGTGCCAGCAGCGTGGACAGAAATCAGCCCCAGCATTTT. Translating gives CASSVDRNQPQHF.

This chain connects TRBV7-9 to TRBJ2-1, with D unclear. Germline CDR1 SEHNR, CDR2 FQNEAQ (reference sequence). V gave up 6 bases and J gave up 5 bases, with 8 bases separating them. The CDR3 consists of 12 residues. The CDR3, as DNA: TGTGCCAGCAGGAAACTTGACAATGAGCAGTTCTTC. It translates to CASRKLDNEQFF.

The J gene is TRBJ2-7, the V gene TRBV27; no clear D gene. The V and J ends lost 5 bases and 5 bases respectively, with 16 bases between them. This CDR3 contains 14 residues. Germline lookup yields CDR1 MNHEY and CDR2 SMNVEV (reference sequence). CDR3 protein: CASSRLGPADEQYF. For the CDR3, the DNA is TGTGCCAGCAGTCGCTTGGGCCCGGCTGACGAGCAGTACTTC.

The CDR3 DNA follows: TGTGCCAGCAGCACGGGGATGAGTACCCAAGAGACCCAGTACTTC. Translated: CASSTGMSTQETQYF. This chain joins TRBV3-1 (or the pseudogene TRBV3-2) and TRBJ2-5; D is perhaps TRBD2 (5 bases). Germline V gives CDR1 LGHDT, CDR2 YNNKEL (reference sequence). The CDR3 covers 15 residues. Trimming left V 5 bases short and J 1 base short, with 14 bases between.

This chain links TRBV7-2 with TRBJ2-1; D not resolved. Germline values: CDR1 SGHTA, CDR2 FQGNSA. The CDR3 has 14 amino acids. The ends were cut back, 1 base at V and 3 bases at J, with 7 bases in the middle. CDR3 nucleotides: TGTGCCAGCAGCTTAGTACAGTTCTACAATGAGCAGTTCTTC. Protein: CASSLVQFYNEQFF. Filled out from reference TRBV7-2 and TRBJ2-1, the complete variable domain reads GAGVSQSPSNKVTEKGKDVELRCDPISGHTALYWYRQSLGQGLEFLIYFQGNSAPDKSGLPSDRFSAERTGGSVSTLTIQRTQQEDSAVYLCASSLVQFYNEQFFGPGTRLTVL.

The V and J genes are TRBV15 and TRBJ1-2; 7 nucleotides agree with TRBD1. J gave up 8 bases and V 3 bases, and 6 bases lay outside the gene matches. The CDR3 is made up of 13 amino acids. Germline V CDR1 and CDR2: LNHNV, YYDKDF (reference sequence). The CDR3 here is CATSSGTVPGYTF. CDR3 DNA: TGTGCCACCAGCAGTGGGACAGTTCCCGGCTACACCTTC.